These 17 T cell receptor beta chains were sequenced from one sample in a study of blood T cell repertoires in COVID-19. Data came from immunoSEQ multiplex PCR; TCRdb stores just in-frame clones and leaves some out. The repertoire holds 100,000 or so clones, with 70% to 90% as singletons. Source material: peripheral blood. The receptors stem from a woman in her 30s with acute or convalescent COVID-19.

The genes are TRBV20-1 and TRBJ1-1; TRBD1 agrees at 9 bases. V was clipped by 3 bases and J by 1 base; unmatched bases: 3. This CDR3 has 14 amino acids. Germline CDR1 and CDR2: DFQATT and SNEGSKA (reference sequence). In nucleotides, the CDR3 is TGCAGTGCTAGTAGGGGACAGGGGAACACTGAAGCTTTCTTT. Its protein is CSASRGQGNTEAFF.

V and J are TRBV19 and TRBJ1-5; possibly TRBD1 for D (5 bases). Trimming shortened V by 5 bases and J by 2 bases, and 13 bases separated the two germline ends. The CDR3 is 15 amino acids. Germline CDR1 LNHDA, CDR2 SQIVND (reference sequence). The CDR3 loop is CASSAGGGGNQPQHF. CDR3 in DNA: TGTGCCAGTAGTGCCGGGGGGGGTGGCAATCAGCCCCAGCATTTT.

J is TRBJ2-1 and V is TRBV15; 7 bases line up with TRBD2. Germline V gene data show CDR1 as LNHNV and CDR2 as YYDKDF (reference sequence). This CDR3 has 15 amino acids. V shed 5 bases, J shed 4 bases, and the junction held 8 bases outside the gene matches. CDR3 sequence (DNA): TGTGCCACCAGCCCCCGCAGGGAGGGGTACAATGAGCAGTTCTTC. Translation gives CATSPRREGYNEQFF.

The CDR3 DNA follows: TGTGCCAGCAGTTTGCAGGGAAGTGGCTACACCTTC. Residues: CASSLQGSGYTF. V gene TRBV28 combines with J gene TRBJ1-2, with D possibly matching TRBD1 (5 bases). The V gene's germline CDR1 is MDHEN and CDR2 SYDVKM. CDR3 length: 12 residues. V was trimmed by 3 bases and J by 7 bases, leaving 9 bases between them.

This clone appeared a single time. V and J are TRBV6-5 and TRBJ2-2, with a tentative D call TRBD2 (6 bases). Trimming cost V 8 bases and J 4 bases, with 11 bases left between them. Germline CDR1 and CDR2: MNHEY and SVGAGI. This CDR3 has 13 amino acids. DNA for the CDR3: TGTGCCAGCTCCCGGGGGAGCACCGGGGAGCTGTTTTTT. It translates to CASSRGSTGELFF.

The chain employs TRBV19 and TRBJ1-5; D unclear. The ends were cut back, 1 base at V and 6 bases at J, with 7 bases in the middle. Germline values: CDR1 LNHDA, CDR2 SQIVND (reference sequence). The CDR3 has 13 residues. The CDR3 bases are TGTGCCAGTAGTATAGCGGGGATTCAGCCCCAGCATTTT. Translated: CASSIAGIQPQHF.

The chain uses TRBV2 and TRBJ2-4, with TRBD1 identical over 8 bases. CDR1 and CDR2 from the germline V gene are SNHLY and FYNNEI. This CDR3 region has 15 residues. J lost 6 bases, V lost 1 base, and 5 bases had no gene match. CDR3 sequence: CASSEGQGARNIQYF. The CDR3 DNA reads TGTGCCAGCAGTGAAGGGCAGGGGGCGAGAAACATTCAGTACTTC. The full variable domain, completed using reference TRBV2 and TRBJ2-4, is EPEVTQTPSHQVTQMGQEVILRCVPISNHLYFYWYRQILGQKVEFLVSFYNNEISEKSEIFDDQFSVERPDGSNFTLKIRSTKLEDSAMYFCASSEGQGARNIQYFGAGTRLSVL.

The chain employs TRBV28 and TRBJ1-3, with D possibly being TRBD1 (5 bases). Looked up from germline, CDR1 is MDHEN and CDR2 is SYDVKM. This CDR3 region has 14 residues. V gave up 5 bases and J gave up 1 base, with 9 bases separating them. The CDR3 DNA follows: TGTGCCAGCAGTGATCAGGGTTCTGGAAACACCATATATTTT. The encoded protein is CASSDQGSGNTIYF.

The chain joins TRBV5-6 to TRBJ2-7; a weak D match, TRBD1 (5 bases). The CDR3 runs to 15 residues. With 3 bases removed from V and 3 bases from J, the gap between germline ends came to 16 bases. Germline V gene data show CDR1 as SGHDT and CDR2 as YYEEEE. CDR3 coding DNA: TGTGCCAGCAGCTGGAGATCAGGGAAACACTACGAGCAGTACTTC. This translates into CASSWRSGKHYEQYF.

The rearrangement uses TRBV5-6 and TRBJ2-1; 9 bases fit TRBD1. Germline assignment: CDR1 SGHDT and CDR2 YYEEEE. The V segment lost 2 bases and the J segment 10 bases; nucleotides outside the gene matches: 4. The CDR3 runs to 13 residues. The CDR3 DNA reads as TGTGCCAGCAGCTTCGACAGGGGGAGGGAGCAGTTCTTC. Translating it yields CASSFDRGREQFF.

This clone appeared a few times. The chain is built from TRBV5-6 and TRBJ1-2, with 7 positions matching TRBD1. The J segment lost 3 bases and the V segment lost 4 bases, leaving 6 bases of the junction unmatched. CDR3 length: 14 amino acids. The germline CDR1 and CDR2 sequences are SGHDT and YYEEEE. This CDR3 is CASSATGAYYGYTF. Written as DNA, the CDR3 is TGTGCCAGCAGCGCAACAGGGGCCTACTATGGCTACACCTTC.

A few counts support this clone. This sequence joins TRBV5-5 and TRBJ1-1, with 11 positions matching TRBD1. The trim removed 6 bases at V and 4 bases at J, leaving 5 bases unmatched. The CDR3 is made up of 14 amino acids. The germline V gene encodes CDR1 SGHKS and CDR2 YYEKEE (reference sequence). DNA for the CDR3: TGTGCCAGCACCGGGACAGGGGGGGCCACTGAAGCTTTCTTT. Protein sequence: CASTGTGGATEAFF.

The chain combines TRBV9 with TRBJ2-7; D remains unclear. Trimming stripped 0 bases from V and 3 bases from J, with 13 bases between. Germline CDR1 reads SGDLS; CDR2 reads YYNGEE. The CDR3 extends over 15 amino acids. CDR3 sequence: CASSVEASGYYEQYF. The CDR3 nucleotides are TGTGCCAGCAGCGTAGAGGCTTCCGGGTACTACGAGCAGTACTTC.

The chain employs TRBV2 and TRBJ2-2; 7 bases are a match to TRBD2. The V gene end was trimmed by 2 bases and the J gene end by 6 bases; junction bases not matched to a gene: 3. There are 14 residues in the CDR3. Germline values: CDR1 SNHLY, CDR2 FYNNEI. The CDR3 loop is CASSERGRAGELFF. Here the CDR3 DNA reads TGTGCCAGCAGTGAACGGGGGAGGGCCGGGGAGCTGTTTTTT.

The chain is built from TRBV5-1 and TRBJ1-6; 7 bases align to TRBD1. CDR3 size: 18 residues. Germline CDR1 is SGHRS and CDR2 is YFSETQ. Trimming cost V 0 bases and J 5 bases; bases outside gene matches: 11. The chain's CDR3 is CASSLVGGQTSNNSPLHF. DNA of the CDR3: TGCGCCAGCAGCTTGGTGGGGGGACAGACTTCGAATAATTCACCCCTCCACTTT.

The rearrangement uses TRBV2 and TRBJ2-3, with TRBD1 as a possible D gene (6 bases). The CDR3 runs to 12 residues. V was shortened by 7 bases and J by 4 bases, with 9 bases between the two germline ends. From germline, CDR1 is SNHLY and CDR2 FYNNEI. The CDR3 coding sequence is TGTGCCAGCACGAACAGGGCAGATACGCAGTATTTT. Residues: CASTNRADTQYF.

The chain joins TRBV4-2 to TRBJ1-6, with a possible D match to TRBD1 (6 bases). The length of the CDR3 is 16 residues. Trimming shortened V by 1 base and J by 10 bases, and 17 bases separated the two germline ends. The germline V gene has CDR1 LGHNA and CDR2 YNFKEQ. The CDR3, as DNA: TGTGCCAGCAGCCAAGGGGTGGGGGGGGCTGAGTCACCCCTCCACTTT. It codes for CASSQGVGGAESPLHF.